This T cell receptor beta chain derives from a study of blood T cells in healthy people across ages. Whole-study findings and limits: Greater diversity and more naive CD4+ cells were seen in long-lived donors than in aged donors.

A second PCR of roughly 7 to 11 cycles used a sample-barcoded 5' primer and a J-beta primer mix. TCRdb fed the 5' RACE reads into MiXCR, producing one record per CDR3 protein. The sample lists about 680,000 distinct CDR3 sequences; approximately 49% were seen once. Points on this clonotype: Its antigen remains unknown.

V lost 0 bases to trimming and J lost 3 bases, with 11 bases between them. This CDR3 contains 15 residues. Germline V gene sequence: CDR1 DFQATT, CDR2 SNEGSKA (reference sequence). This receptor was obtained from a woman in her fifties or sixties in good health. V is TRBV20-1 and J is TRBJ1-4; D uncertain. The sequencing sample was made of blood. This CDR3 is CSARDPWESNEKLFF. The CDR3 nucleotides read TGCAGTGCTAGAGATCCGTGGGAATCTAATGAAAAACTGTTTTTT.